These 7 T cell receptor beta chains were all obtained from the same sample, sequenced in a study of spatial heterogeneity in lung cancer (dated by TCRdb to about 2019). The method was 5' RACE. Sequencing was carried out with a NextSeq 500. TCRdb cleaned the public reads at Q25 with fastp, built clones with MiXCR and kept in-frame beta chains. Entries that share a CDR3 protein sequence are merged under the most common genes and DNA. Here the sample has 25,000 or so distinct CDR3 sequences; roughly 4.8% occur a single time. Less than 5.5% of the sample comes from the top ten. In light of the paper, this sample's time point label describes: sample taken at primary tumor resection. For TCR sequencing, whole RNA was extracted from tumor and nontumor lung tissue, or from cryopreserved PBMC samples, and no cell sorting was done. The sample consisted of PBMCs, taken at surgery. Receptor source: a male donor with early-stage non-small cell lung cancer.

This clonotype was counted many times. This sequence joins TRBV7-2 and TRBJ2-6; D gene uncertain. Germline V lookup: CDR1 SGHTA, CDR2 FQGNSA. The CDR3 has 18 amino acids. Trimming pared 4 bases from V and 1 base from J, leaving 17 bases between. CDR3 in amino acids: CASSSPFGHQSGANVLTF. DNA of the CDR3: TGTGCCAGCAGCTCGCCCTTCGGGCATCAATCTGGGGCCAACGTCCTGACTTTC. Based on the CDR3 plus reference TRBV7-2 and TRBJ2-6, the full variable domain is GAGVSQSPSNKVTEKGKDVELRCDPISGHTALYWYRQSLGQGLEFLIYFQGNSAPDKSGLPSDRFSAERTGGSVSTLTIQRTQQEDSAVYLCASSSPFGHQSGANVLTFGAGSRLTVL.

This clonotype was counted ten times or more. The V call is TRBV7-9, the J call TRBJ1-6, with D possibly being TRBD1 (5 bases). From germline, CDR1 is SEHNR and CDR2 FQNEAQ (reference sequence). This CDR3 is built from 12 residues. The germline V and J ends were trimmed by 10 bases and 8 bases, with 12 bases remaining between them. CDR3 sequence reads: CAISGSDSPLHF. The CDR3 DNA reads TGTGCCATATCAGGGTCGGATTCACCCCTCCACTTT.

This clonotype occurred many times. CDR3 sequence reads: CASSSQQVATYEQYF. The CDR3 DNA reads TGTGCCAGCAGTTCCCAACAGGTAGCAACCTACGAGCAGTACTTC. This chain connects TRBV28 to TRBJ2-7; the D gene is possibly TRBD1 (5 bases). Per germline, CDR1 MDHEN and CDR2 SYDVKM. V lost 4 bases and J lost 2, with 15 bases in between. The CDR3 is 15 residues long.

At least ten counts were recorded for this clonotype. This sequence joins TRBV7-2 and TRBJ2-3; 9 bases match TRBD2. This CDR3 region has 16 residues. V gave up 4 bases and J gave up 2 bases; unmatched junction bases: 7. Germline CDR1 and CDR2: SGHTA and FQGNSA. CDR3 loop: CASSSIAGVTTDTQYF. The CDR3 DNA reads as TGTGCCAGCAGCTCGATAGCGGGGGTCACCACAGATACGCAGTATTTT. Together with reference TRBV7-2 and TRBJ2-3, the CDR3 gives the full variable domain: GAGVSQSPSNKVTEKGKDVELRCDPISGHTALYWYRQSLGQGLEFLIYFQGNSAPDKSGLPSDRFSAERTGGSVSTLTIQRTQQEDSAVYLCASSSIAGVTTDTQYFGPGTRLTVL.

This clonotype occurred many times. The rearrangement uses TRBV20-1 and TRBJ1-4; D gene ambiguous. Germline V gene sequence: CDR1 DFQATT, CDR2 SNEGSKA (reference sequence). The V end was cut by 3 bases, the J end by 3 bases, with 11 bases between. The CDR3 has 14 residues. CDR3 in amino acids: CSARIVPSNEKLFF. The CDR3 region has the DNA TGCAGTGCTAGGATTGTGCCCTCTAATGAAAAACTGTTTTTT.

This clonotype showed up many times. The chain uses TRBV19 and TRBJ2-3; 9 bases match TRBD1. Germline V gene sequence: CDR1 LNHDA, CDR2 SQIVND (reference sequence). V was clipped by 10 bases and J by 2 bases; unmatched bases: 7. The CDR3 sequence is 14 residues long. The chain's CDR3 is CATAGTGTTDTQYF. The CDR3, as DNA: TGTGCCACTGCCGGGACAGGGACCACAGATACGCAGTATTTT.

Many counts were recorded for this clonotype. The rearrangement links TRBV28 to TRBJ2-3; either TRBD1 or TRBD2 may fit D (5 bases each). With 0 bases removed from V and 10 bases from J, the gap between germline ends came to 17 bases. This CDR3 contains 15 residues. Germline V CDR1 and CDR2: MDHEN, SYDVKM. CDR3 sequence (DNA): TGTGCCAGCAGTTTATGGGGGGAGTCTAAGGCCCCGCAGTATTTT. Translated, it gives CASSLWGESKAPQYF.